The sequence of this T cell receptor (beta chain) was determined in a study of early T cells in non-severe SARS-CoV-2 infection. The V end was cut by 5 bases, the J end by 4 bases, with 12 bases between. The CDR3 has 14 amino acids. The germline CDR1 and CDR2 sequences are MNHEY and SMNVEV (reference sequence). Findings and caveats of the study: Using VDJdb, the matching emphasized anti-spike CD8 responses while missing private and CD4 specificities.

This clonotype was seen at least ten times. No antigen is known for it. MiXCR, applied by TCRdb to the 5' RACE reads, yields one record per CDR3 protein. The table records about 80,000 distinct CDR3 sequences, approximately 12% of them present only once. The receptor was isolated from an adult who was a healthcare worker with PCR-confirmed SARS-CoV-2 infection or an uninfected control (not recorded which). The chain uses TRBV27 and TRBJ1-5; D ambiguous. The specimen sequenced was whole blood. The CDR3 is CASSLGRRNQPQHF. CDR3 sequence (DNA): TGTGCCAGCAGTCTCGGACGGCGAAATCAGCCCCAGCATTTT.